The T cell receptor beta chain under discussion was sequenced for a study of blood T cell repertoires in COVID-19. Study-wide background: Acute and convalescent COVID-19 samples came from the United States, Italy and Spain. Sample material is recorded as cDNA or gDNA derived from T cells, B-cell-depleted T cells, or PBMCs.

Original processing methods: Cell counts per sample came from amplifying reference gene primers. Data came from immunoSEQ multiplex PCR; TCRdb stores just in-frame clones and leaves some out. V, J and clone size were drawn from that table, and D and trimming were deduced from the DNA. The table lists over 25,000 clones, approximately 85% of them singletons. Germline CDR1 is SEHNR and CDR2 is FQNEAQ (reference sequence). The CDR3 has 15 amino acids. The ends lost 5 bases at V and 4 bases at J; junction bases unmatched: 7. This TCR was sampled from a woman aged 55 to 70 with active COVID-19. This sequence joins TRBV7-9 and TRBJ1-4; 7 bases agree with TRBD1. The specimen was peripheral blood. Written as DNA, the CDR3 is TGTGCCAGCAGCACTAAACAGGGGAGTAATGAAAAACTGTTTTTT. This sequence encodes CASSTKQGSNEKLFF.